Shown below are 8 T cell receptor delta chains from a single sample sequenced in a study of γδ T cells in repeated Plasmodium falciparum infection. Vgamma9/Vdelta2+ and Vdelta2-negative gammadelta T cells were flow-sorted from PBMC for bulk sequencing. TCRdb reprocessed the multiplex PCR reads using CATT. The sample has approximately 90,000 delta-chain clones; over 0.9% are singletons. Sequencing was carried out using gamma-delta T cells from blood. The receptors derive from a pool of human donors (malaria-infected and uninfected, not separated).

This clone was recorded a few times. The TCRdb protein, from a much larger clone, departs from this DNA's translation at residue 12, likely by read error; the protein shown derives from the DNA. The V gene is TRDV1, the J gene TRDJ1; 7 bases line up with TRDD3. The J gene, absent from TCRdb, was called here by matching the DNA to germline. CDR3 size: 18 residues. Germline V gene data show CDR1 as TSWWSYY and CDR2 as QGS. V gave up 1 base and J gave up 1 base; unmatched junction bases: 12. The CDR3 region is CALGEPFGGQTCTDKLIF. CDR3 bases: TGTGCTCTTGGGGAACCTTTTGGGGGACAAACATGCACCGATAAACTCATCTTT.

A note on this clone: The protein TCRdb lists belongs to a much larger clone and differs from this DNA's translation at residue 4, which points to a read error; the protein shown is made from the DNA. CDR3 bases: TGTGCTCTTGAGGAATTACCTTTCACAAGGACTGGGGGATACGCGCGCCGACTGTACACCGATAAACTCATCTTT. Translation gives CALEELPFTRTGGYARRLYTDKLIF. The V gene is TRDV1, the J gene TRDJ1; 13 nucleotides agree with TRDD3. TCRdb records no J gene; here it was assigned by comparing the DNA to germline. The CDR3 runs to 25 residues. Germline V lookup: CDR1 TSWWSYY, CDR2 QGS.

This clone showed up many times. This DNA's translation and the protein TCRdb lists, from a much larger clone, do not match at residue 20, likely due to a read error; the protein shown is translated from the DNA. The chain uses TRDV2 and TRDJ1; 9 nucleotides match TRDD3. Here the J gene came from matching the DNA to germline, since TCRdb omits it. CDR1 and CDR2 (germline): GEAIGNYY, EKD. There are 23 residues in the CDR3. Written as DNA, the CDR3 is TGTGCCTGTGACCTTCGCCATCTAGAGAATTTACTGGGGGACACACCCCGCTCCGATGAACTCATCTTT. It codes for CACDLRHLENLLGDTPRSDELIF.

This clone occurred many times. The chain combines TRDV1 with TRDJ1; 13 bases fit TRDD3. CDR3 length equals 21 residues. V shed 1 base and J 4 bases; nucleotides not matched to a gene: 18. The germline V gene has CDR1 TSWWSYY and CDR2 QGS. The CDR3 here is CALGEHSFLLYWGIRCDKLIF. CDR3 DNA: TGTGCTCTTGGGGAACACTCCTTCCTCCTGTACTGGGGGATACGGTGCGATAAACTCATCTTT.

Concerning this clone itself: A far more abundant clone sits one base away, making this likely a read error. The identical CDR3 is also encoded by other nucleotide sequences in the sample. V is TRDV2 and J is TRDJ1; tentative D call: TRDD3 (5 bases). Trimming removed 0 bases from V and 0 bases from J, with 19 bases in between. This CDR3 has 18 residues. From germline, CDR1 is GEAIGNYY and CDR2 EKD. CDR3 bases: TGTGCCTGTGACACCCTGGGTATTTCTGTGGGGTACACCGATAAACTCATCTTT. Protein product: CACDTLGISVGYTDKLIF.

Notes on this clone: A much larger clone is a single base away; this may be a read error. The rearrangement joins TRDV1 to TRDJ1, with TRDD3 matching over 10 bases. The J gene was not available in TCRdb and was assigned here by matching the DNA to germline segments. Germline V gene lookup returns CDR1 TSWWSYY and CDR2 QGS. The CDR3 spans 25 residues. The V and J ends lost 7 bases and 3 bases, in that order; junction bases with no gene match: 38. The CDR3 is CALATLLDSSLGGIRTASCSDKLIF. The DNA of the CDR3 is TGTGCTCTTGCGACGCTATTAGATTCCTCCCTAGGGGGGATACGGACCGCGAGTTGTTCCGATAAACTCATCTTT.

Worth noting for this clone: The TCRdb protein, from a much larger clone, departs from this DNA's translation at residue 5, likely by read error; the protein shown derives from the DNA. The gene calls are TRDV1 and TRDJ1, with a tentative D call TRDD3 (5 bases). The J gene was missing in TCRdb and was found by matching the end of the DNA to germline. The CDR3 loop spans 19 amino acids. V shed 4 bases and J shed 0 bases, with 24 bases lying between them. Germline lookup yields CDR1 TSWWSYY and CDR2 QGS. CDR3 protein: CALGGLLSPRWGYTDKLIF. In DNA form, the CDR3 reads TGTGCTCTTGGGGGACTTCTCTCACCCCGATGGGGTTACACCGATAAACTCATCTTT.

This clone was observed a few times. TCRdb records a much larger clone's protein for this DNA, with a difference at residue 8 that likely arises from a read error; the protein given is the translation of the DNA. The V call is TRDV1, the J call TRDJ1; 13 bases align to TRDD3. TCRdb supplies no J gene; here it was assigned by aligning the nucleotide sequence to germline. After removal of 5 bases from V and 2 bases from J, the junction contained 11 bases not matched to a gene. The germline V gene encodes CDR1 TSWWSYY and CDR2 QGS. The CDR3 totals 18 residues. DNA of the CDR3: TGTGCTCTTGGGCCCCGACCCATACTGGGGGATACGACCGATAAACTCATCTTT. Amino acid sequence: CALGPRPILGDTTDKLIF.